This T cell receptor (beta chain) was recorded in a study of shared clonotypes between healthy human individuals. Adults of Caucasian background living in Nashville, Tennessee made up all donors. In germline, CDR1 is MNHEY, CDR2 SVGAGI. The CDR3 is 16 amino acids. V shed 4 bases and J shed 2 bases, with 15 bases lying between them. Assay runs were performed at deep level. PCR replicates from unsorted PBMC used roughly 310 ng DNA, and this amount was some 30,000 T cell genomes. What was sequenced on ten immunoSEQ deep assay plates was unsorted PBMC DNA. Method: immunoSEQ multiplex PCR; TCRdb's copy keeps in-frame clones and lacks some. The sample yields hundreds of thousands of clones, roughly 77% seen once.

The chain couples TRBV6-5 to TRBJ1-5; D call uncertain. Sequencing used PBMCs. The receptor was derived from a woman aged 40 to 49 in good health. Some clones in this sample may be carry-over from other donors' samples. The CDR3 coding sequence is TGTGCCAGCAGTTCCGTCGGGTGGGGTGGCAATCAGCCCCAGCATTTT. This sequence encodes CASSSVGWGGNQPQHF.